The entry below gives a single TCR beta chain sequence along with its context. The record originates from a study of cytomegalovirus exposure and HLA in healthy donors. Germline CDR1 MNHEY, CDR2 SMNVEV (reference sequence). V lost 8 bases to trimming and J lost 4 bases, with 18 bases between them. CDR3 length: 15 amino acids. Use of 60 Vbeta and 13 Jbeta primers characterized the PCR. Here immunoSEQ multiplex PCR was the method, and the copy in TCRdb shows in-frame clones only, minus some. Found here are about 110,000 clones, just under 80% of them singletons; the top ten hold about 6%. This chain joins TRBV27 and TRBJ2-1; D unclear. This TCR derives from a male donor in good health and CMV-seronegative. The sequencing input was PBMCs. The CDR3 protein is CASQRRAPGYNEQFF. The CDR3 DNA reads as TGTGCCAGCCAACGTCGTGCACCGGGTTACAATGAGCAGTTCTTC.